One and the same sample provided the 5 T cell receptor beta chains below, sequenced in a study of blood T cells in healthy people across ages. The use of a sample-barcoded 5' primer and a J-beta primer mix characterized a second PCR of roughly 6 to 11 cycles. TCRdb re-derived calls from the 5' RACE reads in MiXCR, one entry per CDR3 protein. The sample holds about a million distinct CDR3 sequences, around 54% seen once. The sample comprised blood. The receptors were sampled from a woman in her fifties or sixties in good health.

The chain is built from TRBV7-9 and TRBJ1-2; 7 bases agree with TRBD1. J was trimmed by 0 bases and V by 4 bases; bases with no gene match: 2. Germline lookup yields CDR1 SEHNR and CDR2 FQNEAQ (reference sequence). The length of the CDR3 is 14 residues. CDR3 nucleotide sequence: TGTGCCAGCAGCTCGGGACAGACTAACTATGGCTACACCTTC. Its protein product is CASSSGQTNYGYTF.

V and J are TRBV5-4 and TRBJ2-1; 13 bases fit TRBD2. V lost 5 bases to trimming and J lost 6 bases; unmatched junction nucleotides: 5. The CDR3 totals 15 residues. The germline V gene has CDR1 SGHNT and CDR2 YYREEE (reference sequence). The CDR3 here is CASSSGLAGTNEQFF. In DNA, the CDR3 is TGTGCCAGCAGTTCGGGACTAGCGGGAACCAATGAGCAGTTCTTC.

The gene calls are TRBV15 and TRBJ2-5; D is unclear. This CDR3 comprises 14 residues. From germline, CDR1 is LNHNV and CDR2 YYDKDF (reference sequence). Trimming left V 0 bases short and J 2 bases short, with 7 bases between. The DNA of the CDR3 is TGTGCCACCAGCAGAGAACAGCTTCAAGAGACCCAGTACTTC. Translating gives CATSREQLQETQYF. Full variable domain (rest looked up from reference TRBV15 and TRBJ2-5): DAMVIQNPRYQVTQFGKPVTLSCSQTLNHNVMYWYQQKSSQAPKLLFHYYDKDFNNEADTPDNFQSRRPNTSFCFLDIRSPGLGDTAMYLCATSREQLQETQYFGPGTRLLVL.

This clonotype was seen a few times. The rearrangement joins TRBV7-6 to TRBJ2-6; 7 bases align to TRBD2. This CDR3 has 16 residues. In germline, CDR1 is SGHVS, CDR2 FNYEAQ. Trimming took 8 bases from V and 2 from J; bases not matched to a gene: 9. This chain's CDR3 is CASSRPGGTGANVLTF. The CDR3 DNA sequence: TGTGCCAGCTCTCGTCCGGGGGGAACTGGGGCCAACGTCCTGACTTTC.

This clonotype was seen a handful of times. V gene TRBV10-3 combines with J gene TRBJ2-1, with 13 bases matching TRBD2. The J call may not be correct, given that the DNA end is closer to TRBJ2-7. CDR1 and CDR2 (germline): ENHRY, SYGVKD. The CDR3 totals 20 residues. The CDR3 sequence: CAISESIRTSGRGSYNEQYF. Written as DNA, the CDR3 is TGTGCCATCAGTGAGTCGATCCGGACTAGCGGGAGAGGGTCCTACAATGAGCAGTACTTC.